One sample yielded the 23 T cell receptor beta chains listed below, sequenced in a study of cytomegalovirus exposure and HLA in healthy donors. TCRdb's copy holds only in-frame clones and misses some; the assay was immunoSEQ multiplex PCR. The sample carries 100,000 to 150,000 clones, 89% recorded once. The source material was PBMCs. Receptors were obtained from a woman aged 18 to 35 in good health and CMV-seronegative.

The chain is built from TRBV18 and TRBJ2-2; D unclear. The CDR3 sequence is 15 residues long. The V and J ends lost 2 bases and 1 base respectively, with 8 bases between them. Germline V gene data show CDR1 as KGHSH and CDR2 as LQKENI. CDR3 in amino acids: CASSPNRGNTGELFF. In DNA, the CDR3 is TGTGCCAGCTCACCAAACCGAGGGAACACCGGGGAGCTGTTTTTT. Full variable domain (missing parts from reference TRBV18 and TRBJ2-2): NAGVMQNPRHLVRRRGQEARLRCSPMKGHSHVYWYRQLPEEGLKFMVYLQKENIIDESGMPKERFSAEFPKEGPSILRIQQVVRGDSAAYFCASSPNRGNTGELFFGEGSRLTVL.

V and J are TRBV13 and TRBJ1-2; weak D call: TRBD1 (5 bases). The CDR3 has 15 residues. Germline-derived CDR1 and CDR2 are PRHDT and FYEKMQ (reference sequence). Trimming took off 5 bases at V and 4 bases at J, with 17 bases between the two ends. Here the CDR3 reads CASSQGTGSGYGYTF. The CDR3 nucleotides read TGTGCCAGCAGCCAAGGGACTGGATCGGGCTATGGCTACACCTTC.

The chain links TRBV14 to TRBJ1-1; no clear D. The germline gives CDR1 SGHDN, CDR2 FVKESK. The V gene lost 2 bases and the J gene lost 5 bases, with 12 bases spanning the gap. This CDR3 contains 14 residues. The CDR3 region has the DNA TGTGCCAGCAGCCAATCGTCGCGGAGAACTGAAGCTTTCTTT. Its translation: CASSQSSRRTEAFF.

This clone was detected once. The genes are TRBV9 and TRBJ2-5; perhaps TRBD2 as D (5 bases). The CDR3 length is 14 residues. The V gene's germline CDR1 is SGDLS and CDR2 YYNGEE. V dropped 0 bases and J dropped 0 bases, with 6 bases sitting between them. The CDR3 here is CASSVADYQETQYF. Written as DNA, the CDR3 is TGTGCCAGCAGCGTAGCGGACTACCAAGAGACCCAGTACTTC.

The chain recombines TRBV7-6 with TRBJ1-1, with 8 bases lining up with TRBD1. This CDR3 is built from 14 residues. Germline CDR1 is SGHVS and CDR2 is FNYEAQ. V gave up 2 bases and J gave up 7 bases; unmatched junction bases: 6. CDR3 loop: CASSLYAGGVEAFF. CDR3 DNA sequence: TGTGCCAGCAGCTTATATGCAGGGGGCGTTGAAGCTTTCTTT. Filled out from reference TRBV7-6 and TRBJ1-1, the complete variable domain reads GAGVSQSPRYKVTKRGQDVALRCDPISGHVSLYWYRQALGQGPEFLTYFNYEAQQDKSGLPNDRFSAERPEGSISTLTIQRTEQRDSAMYRCASSLYAGGVEAFFGQGTRLTVV.

The rearrangement uses TRBV27 and TRBJ1-2; TRBD1 aligns across 7 bases. Germline V lookup: CDR1 MNHEY, CDR2 SMNVEV (reference sequence). The CDR3 is 15 residues long. V lost 4 bases, J lost 4 bases, and 9 bases stayed unmatched. The CDR3 is CASSWSPQGGYGYTF. CDR3 DNA: TGTGCCAGCAGTTGGTCCCCCCAGGGGGGCTATGGCTACACCTTC.

The chain links TRBV23-1 to TRBJ2-1, with a weak D call TRBD1 (6 bases). TRBV23-1 carries the ORF label, with uncertain function. Trimming removed 0 bases from V and 0 bases from J, with 24 bases in between. The CDR3 length is 21 residues. CDR3 protein: CASSQSEWGSIYRDSYNEQFF. Written as DNA, the CDR3 is TGCGCCAGCAGTCAATCCGAGTGGGGTTCCATCTACAGGGACTCCTACAATGAGCAGTTCTTC.

CDR3 in amino acids: CASSLTPGVEMDTQYF. CDR3 in DNA: TGTGCCAGCAGCTTAACCCCAGGGGTAGAAATGGATACGCAGTATTTT. The V and J genes are TRBV9 and TRBJ2-3, with D perhaps TRBD1 (6 bases). V gave up 4 bases and J gave up 6 bases, with 21 bases separating them. Germline V CDR1 and CDR2: SGDLS, YYNGEE. The CDR3 sequence is 16 residues long.

The rearrangement uses TRBV7-9 and TRBJ2-3; tentative D call: TRBD1 (6 bases). The ends were cut back, 6 bases at V and 2 bases at J, with 9 bases in the middle. CDR3 length equals 13 residues. Germline CDR1 SEHNR, CDR2 FQNEAQ (reference sequence). The CDR3 loop is CASRRQATDTQYF. The CDR3 DNA is TGTGCCAGCAGGAGACAGGCCACAGATACGCAGTATTTT.

The chain uses TRBV7-8 and TRBJ2-3; D perhaps matches TRBD2 (5 bases). From germline, CDR1 is SGHVS and CDR2 FQNEAQ. The CDR3 covers 15 residues. V lost 5 bases, J lost 4 bases, and 16 bases lay in between. CDR3 DNA sequence: TGTGCCAGCAGCCCAACGAGGGAAAGATCAGATACGCAGTATTTT. It yields the protein CASSPTRERSDTQYF.

The V call is TRBV7-6, the J call TRBJ2-5; D might be TRBD1 (6 bases). The V gene lost 5 bases and the J gene lost 2 bases, with 12 bases spanning the gap. Germline V gene sequence: CDR1 SGHVS, CDR2 FNYEAQ. The CDR3 is made up of 14 amino acids. The CDR3 is CASSHRTVQETQYF. The DNA for the CDR3 is TGTGCCAGCAGCCACCGGACAGTTCAAGAGACCCAGTACTTC. Complete variable domain (other parts from reference TRBV7-6 and TRBJ2-5): GAGVSQSPRYKVTKRGQDVALRCDPISGHVSLYWYRQALGQGPEFLTYFNYEAQQDKSGLPNDRFSAERPEGSISTLTIQRTEQRDSAMYRCASSHRTVQETQYFGPGTRLLVL.

The V and J genes are TRBV7-9 and TRBJ2-1; D possibly corresponds to TRBD1 (6 bases). Germline V gene lookup returns CDR1 SEHNR and CDR2 FQNEAQ (reference sequence). V gave up 5 bases and J gave up 1 base, with 9 bases separating them. The CDR3 runs to 14 residues. The CDR3, as DNA: TGTGCCAGCAGCGGCAGGGGATCCTACAATGAGCAGTTCTTC. Encoded protein: CASSGRGSYNEQFF.

The chain employs TRBV11-1 and TRBJ1-1; D gene unclear. V lost 5 bases and J lost 11, with 15 bases in between. Per the germline V gene, CDR1 is SGHAT and CDR2 is FQDESV (reference sequence). The CDR3 is 12 residues long. The CDR3 reads CASSHPEGRAFF. The CDR3 DNA sequence: TGTGCCAGCAGCCACCCCGAGGGTCGGGCTTTCTTT.

V is TRBV28 and J is TRBJ2-5; 9 nucleotides match TRBD1. CDR3 size: 18 residues. Germline V gives CDR1 MDHEN, CDR2 SYDVKM. The V and J ends lost 4 bases and 2 bases, in that order; junction bases with no gene match: 14. DNA for the CDR3: TGTGCCAGCAGTTCCCAAAGGCCGGACAGGGGACCACAAGAGACCCAGTACTTC. The encoded protein is CASSSQRPDRGPQETQYF.

The rearrangement joins TRBV10-2 to TRBJ2-5, with a tentative D call TRBD2 (5 bases). This CDR3 has 12 residues. Per the germline V gene, CDR1 is WSHSY and CDR2 is SAAADI. Trimming stripped 3 bases from V and 5 bases from J, with 7 bases between. CDR3 amino acids: CASSETGETQYF. In nucleotides, the CDR3 is TGCGCCAGCAGTGAAACGGGGGAGACCCAGTACTTC.

The chain combines TRBV7-2 with TRBJ2-7, with 7 bases identical to TRBD2. Germline-derived CDR1 and CDR2 are SGHTA and FQGNSA. V shed 4 bases, J shed 7 bases, and the junction held 10 bases outside the gene matches. The CDR3 has 14 amino acids. The CDR3 is CASSSTFTGGEQYF. The CDR3 DNA reads as TGTGCCAGCAGCTCCACGTTTACGGGGGGAGAGCAGTACTTC.

This chain joins TRBV18 and TRBJ2-1; TRBD2 matches at 9 bases. The CDR3 has 16 amino acids. J was trimmed by 6 bases and V by 3 bases; bases with no gene match: 9. The V gene's germline CDR1 is KGHSH and CDR2 LQKENI. The CDR3 DNA follows: TGTGCCAGCTCACCCTACGTTGCGGGAGGGACCAATGAGCAGTTCTTC. This sequence encodes CASSPYVAGGTNEQFF.

This chain uses TRBV6-5 with TRBJ1-2, with TRBD1 identical over 9 bases. Germline lookup yields CDR1 MNHEY and CDR2 SVGAGI. The CDR3 contains 15 residues. Unmatched junction bases numbered 8, after V lost 5 bases and J lost 4 bases. The CDR3 protein is CASSRSDRGPYGYTF. CDR3 coding DNA: TGTGCCAGCAGTCGATCGGACAGGGGTCCCTATGGCTACACCTTC.

V is TRBV7-9 and J is TRBJ2-7; no clear D gene. Per the germline V gene, CDR1 is SEHNR and CDR2 is FQNEAQ (reference sequence). Deletions cut 4 bases from V and 3 bases from J, with 10 bases between. This CDR3 region has 13 residues. The CDR3 nucleotides are TGTGCCAGCAGCTCTTTCTCTGACTACGAGCAGTACGTC. It translates to CASSSFSDYEQYV.

V is TRBV10-3 and J is TRBJ2-2, with TRBD2 matching 11 bases. The CDR3 extends over 16 amino acids. Germline values: CDR1 ENHRY, CDR2 SYGVKD. Trimming removed 2 bases from V and 3 bases from J; junction bases left unmatched: 2. The DNA for the CDR3 is TGTGCCATCAGTGAGGGACTAGCGGGTGACACCGGGGAGCTGTTTTTT. This sequence encodes CAISEGLAGDTGELFF.

The rearrangement links TRBV7-9 to TRBJ2-3; TRBD1 aligns across 7 bases. V was pared by 5 bases and J by 6 bases, with 5 bases of the junction left unmatched. This CDR3 is built from 13 residues. Germline V lookup: CDR1 SEHNR, CDR2 FQNEAQ (reference sequence). This chain's CDR3 is CASSVRDSDTQYF. CDR3 in DNA: TGTGCCAGCAGCGTGAGGGACAGTGATACGCAGTATTTT.

This chain connects TRBV27 to TRBJ2-3; 10 nucleotides match TRBD2. CDR3 length: 16 amino acids. Germline CDR1 and CDR2: MNHEY and SMNVEV (reference sequence). With 10 bases clipped from V and 2 bases from J, the junction kept 12 bases outside the gene matches. CDR3 residues: CATLLRAGGFTDTQYF. CDR3 nucleotides: TGTGCCACCCTTCTAAGAGCGGGGGGGTTCACAGATACGCAGTATTTT.

CDR3 in DNA: TGTGCCAGCAGCTCACTAGCGGGAGGCAACGAGCAGTACTTC. Its translation: CASSSLAGGNEQYF. This chain uses TRBV28 with TRBJ2-7; TRBD2 matches 12 bases. Trimming cost V 6 bases and J 5 bases; bases outside gene matches: 5. Germline CDR1 reads MDHEN; CDR2 reads SYDVKM. CDR3 length: 14 residues.